The clone carrying this T cell receptor (beta chain) was counted only a few times. The data were taken from a study of shared clonotypes between healthy human individuals. Study in general: Per donor, three plates held CD4 naive cells, three held CD4 memory, two held CD8 naive and one held CD8 memory.

Repertoires were generated with immunoSEQ multiplex PCR, while TCRdb's copy carries only in-frame clones and drops some. The sample consists of under 1,100,000 clones, approximately 80% of them appearing once. The source material was memory CD4+ T cells from PBMCs. Subset meaning: CD45RA-negative fraction. This TCR was sampled from a man aged 18 to 29 in good health. Some clones in this sample may be carry-over from other donors' samples.

CDR3 in DNA: TGCGCCAGCAGCTTGGTAGGAGGGTTGGAGGACGAGCAGTACTTC. It codes for CASSLVGGLEDEQYF. The chain combines TRBV5-1 with TRBJ2-7; a weak D match, TRBD2 (6 bases). V was cut by 0 bases and J by 5 bases, with 15 bases left in between. CDR1 and CDR2 from the germline V gene are SGHRS and YFSETQ. This CDR3 has 15 residues.